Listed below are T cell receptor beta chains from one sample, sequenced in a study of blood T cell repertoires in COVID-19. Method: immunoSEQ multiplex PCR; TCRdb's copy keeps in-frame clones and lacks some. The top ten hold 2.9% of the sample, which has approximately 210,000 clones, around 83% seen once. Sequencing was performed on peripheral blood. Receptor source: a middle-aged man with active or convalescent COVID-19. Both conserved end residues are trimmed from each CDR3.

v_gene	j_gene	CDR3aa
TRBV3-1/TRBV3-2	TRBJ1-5	ASSQGDTQPQH
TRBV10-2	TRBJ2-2	ASSERGGGPGELF
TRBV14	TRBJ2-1	ASSQHPDGRVGEQF
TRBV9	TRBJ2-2	ASSVVAGGNTGELF
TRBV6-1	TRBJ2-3	ASSDPPFSGRGADTQY
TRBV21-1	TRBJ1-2	ASSKGNGLCT
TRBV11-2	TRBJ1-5	ASSLVIDQPQH
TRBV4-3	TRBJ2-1	ASSHSSGVNEQF
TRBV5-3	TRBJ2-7	ARSLDLFRDFYEQY
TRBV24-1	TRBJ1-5	ATSFGERQPQH
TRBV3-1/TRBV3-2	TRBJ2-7	ASSQLAGGGEQY
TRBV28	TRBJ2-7	ASSLQGYEQY
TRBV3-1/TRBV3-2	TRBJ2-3	ASSDSGSGTDTQY
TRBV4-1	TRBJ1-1	ASSPGVLMGRYGTEAF
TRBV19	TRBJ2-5	ASSWGSGNPLAETQY
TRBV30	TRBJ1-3	AWIGTGGPGSGNTIY
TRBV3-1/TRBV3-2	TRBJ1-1	ASSQGDRHTEAF
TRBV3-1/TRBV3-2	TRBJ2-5	ASSQVWGRAQETQY
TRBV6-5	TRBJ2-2	ASSYGLAANTGELF
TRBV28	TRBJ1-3	ASEQGDIGNTIY
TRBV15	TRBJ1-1	ATSRKGSNTEAF
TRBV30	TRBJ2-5	AWSVPTPFQETQY
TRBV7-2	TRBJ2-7	ASSLSIRQILNYEQY
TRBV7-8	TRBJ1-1	ASSPQGRGTEAF
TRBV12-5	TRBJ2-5	ASGRSGGGETQY
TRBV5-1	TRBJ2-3	ASSLAVTVGTDTQY
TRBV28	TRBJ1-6	ASSYSPPDRGNSPLH
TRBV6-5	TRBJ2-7	ASSYGGAPYEQY
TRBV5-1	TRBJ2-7	ASSRGGGQGERKQY
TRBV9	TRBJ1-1	ASSVQGNTEAF
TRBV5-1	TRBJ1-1	ASMRGSRGGTEAF
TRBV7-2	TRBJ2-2	ASSLGGTGELF
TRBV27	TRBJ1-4	ASSSGMAGEKLF
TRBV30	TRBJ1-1	AWIRVLNTEAF
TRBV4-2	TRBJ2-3	ASSQDGGGTDTQY
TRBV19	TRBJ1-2	ASSISDRGYGYT
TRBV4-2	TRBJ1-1	ASSQDRRTEAF
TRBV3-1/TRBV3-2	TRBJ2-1	ASSPGLAGGLPYNEQF
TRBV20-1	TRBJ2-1	SALNNEQF
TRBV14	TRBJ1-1	ASSQAGQGKNAMNTEAF
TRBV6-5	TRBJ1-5	ASSSTGIFSNQPQH
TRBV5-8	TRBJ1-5	ASSLGSMAGGQPQH
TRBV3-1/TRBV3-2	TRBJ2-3	ASTPAGGTDTQY
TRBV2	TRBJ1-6	ASSETTGGNSPLH
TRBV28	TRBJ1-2	ASSLPPRVGGYT
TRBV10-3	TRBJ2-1	AIRMGTTNNEQF
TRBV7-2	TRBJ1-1	ASNPQPNTEAF
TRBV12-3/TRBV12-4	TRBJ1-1	ASSLQENTEAF
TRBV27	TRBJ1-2	ASSLRQDRGYT